These T cell receptor beta chains were read from a single sample in a study of persistence of HIV-infected CD4 T cells. Only in-frame clones appear in the TCRdb table, and some are missing; sequencing was by immunoSEQ multiplex PCR. Among roughly 32,000 clones listed, roughly four fifths were seen once. Their cognate antigens are unknown. The input for sequencing was CD4+ T cells sorted from PBMCs after approximately 19-hour stimulation, taken from a patient who received antiretroviral therapy. Receptors were obtained from an adult woman with HIV who was CMV-seropositive. The CDR3 runs from the conserved cysteine through the conserved F or W. Fields, in order: CDR3 length, D gene, clone size, J gene, V gene, CDR3 protein, CDR3 DNA. A D gene is named only where the DNA matches it firmly. A clone size is listed for some rows: how often the clone was seen (once, few, many), or a class if it is expanded.

>15|NA|NA|TRBJ2-5|TRBV24-1
CATSDPRDIKETQYF
TGTGCCACCAGTGACCCACGGGATATTAAAGAGACCCAGTACTTC
>14|NA|NA|TRBJ1-2|TRBV13
CASSSLDGKKGYTF
TGTGCCAGCAGCTCCCTTGACGGGAAGAAAGGCTACACCTTC
>12|NA|few|TRBJ2-5|TRBV20-1
CSASKTGETQYF
TGCAGTGCTAGTAAAACCGGAGAGACCCAGTACTTC
>18|TRBD1|NA|TRBJ2-7|TRBV18
CASSPPSSGGTPLYEQYF
TGTGCCAGCTCACCACCATCCTCAGGGGGAACCCCCCTCTACGAGCAGTACTTC
>12|NA|NA|TRBJ2-7|TRBV12-3/TRBV12-4
CASSLVRYEQYF
TGTGCCAGCAGTTTAGTACGTTACGAGCAGTACTTC
>12|NA|NA|TRBJ2-2|TRBV5-1
CASSDGNGELFF
TGCGCCAGCTCAGACGGGAACGGGGAGCTGTTTTTT
>12|NA|NA|TRBJ1-1|TRBV6-5
CASRRTGIEAFF
TGTGCCAGCAGGAGAACAGGGATCGAAGCTTTCTTT
>16|TRBD1|NA|TRBJ1-5|TRBV7-2
CASRKTGGTGNQPQHF
TGTGCCAGCAGGAAGACCGGTGGGACAGGTAATCAGCCCCAGCATTTT
>13|NA|NA|TRBJ1-2|TRBV19
CASSRQLDYGYTF
TGTGCCAGTAGTAGACAGCTCGACTATGGCTACACCTTC
>16|NA|NA|TRBJ1-1|TRBV5-4
CASSLDVFKGNSEAFF
TGTGCCAGCAGCTTGGACGTATTTAAAGGGAACTCGGAAGCTTTCTTT
>16|TRBD1|NA|TRBJ1-2|TRBV30
CAWSPKIGTGLIGYTF
TGTGCCTGGAGTCCTAAGATAGGGACAGGGTTAATTGGCTACACCTTC
>15|TRBD1|NA|TRBJ1-2|TRBV13
CASSLRSGQGYGYTF
TGTGCCAGCAGCTTACGCTCGGGACAGGGATATGGCTACACCTTC
>13|NA|NA|TRBJ1-3|TRBV2
CASTRDFLVGIYF
TGTGCCAGCACTCGAGATTTTCTCGTCGGCATATATTTT
>16|NA|NA|TRBJ2-7|TRBV23-1
CASSQFDVPQSYEQYF
TGCGCCAGCAGTCAATTCGACGTACCCCAATCCTACGAGCAGTACTTC
>17|NA|NA|TRBJ1-5|TRBV5-5
CASSLVAATGSNQPQHF
TGTGCCAGCAGCTTGGTTGCAGCCACTGGGAGCAATCAGCCCCAGCATTTT
>15|NA|NA|TRBJ1-6|TRBV5-6
CASSRRGTGDSPLHF
TGTGCCAGCAGCAGGAGGGGGACCGGCGATTCACCCCTCCACTTT
>15|TRBD1|NA|TRBJ1-4|TRBV2
CASSGRQGSGEKLFF
TGTGCCAGCAGTGGTCGACAGGGTTCGGGGGAAAAACTGTTTTTT
>14|NA|NA|TRBJ2-3|TRBV27
CASSWRTSTDTQYF
TGTGCCAGCAGTTGGAGGACTAGCACAGATACGCAGTATTTT
>18|NA|NA|TRBJ2-3|TRBV4-1
CASSQDPGSGIQGDTQYF
TGCGCCAGCAGCCAAGATCCAGGGAGCGGGATACAGGGGGATACGCAGTATTTT
>16|NA|NA|TRBJ2-3|TRBV10-3
CAISEPTSSRTDTQYF
TGTGCCATCAGTGAGCCCACTAGCAGTCGCACAGATACGCAGTATTTT
>15|NA|NA|TRBJ2-2|TRBV5-1
CASSVVVTNTGELFF
TGCGCCAGCAGCGTCGTGGTCACGAACACCGGGGAGCTGTTTTTT
>15|TRBD2|NA|TRBJ2-3|TRBV18
CASSTAGTSSDTQYF
TGTGCCAGCTCAACAGCCGGGACTAGCTCAGATACGCAGTATTTT
>14|NA|few|TRBJ1-6|TRBV7-2
CASSLAGFGSPLHF
TGTGCCAGCAGCTTAGCAGGGTTCGGTTCACCCCTCCACTTT
>16|NA|NA|TRBJ1-5|TRBV19
CASSIGGNSLNQPQHF
TGTGCCAGTAGTATAGGGGGGAACAGCTTAAATCAGCCCCAGCATTTT
>16|TRBD1|NA|TRBJ1-6|TRBV4-3
CASSQDPDRGGSPLHF
TGCGCCAGCAGCCAAGATCCGGACAGGGGCGGTTCACCCCTCCACTTT
>13|NA|NA|TRBJ2-7|TRBV12-3/TRBV12-4
CASSLAGPYEQYF
TGTGCCAGCAGTTTAGCAGGGCCATACGAGCAGTACTTC
>15|TRBD1|NA|TRBJ1-2|TRBV2
CASQGGGDRPGGYTF
TGTGCCAGCCAGGGGGGGGGAGACCGTCCCGGAGGCTACACCTTC
>16|TRBD2|few|TRBJ2-5|TRBV7-3
CASSFGAGGPEETQYF
TGTGCCAGCAGCTTCGGAGCGGGGGGGCCTGAAGAGACCCAGTACTTC
>13|TRBD1|NA|TRBJ1-1|TRBV18
CASSLTRTGEAFF
TGTGCCAGCTCACTAACCAGGACAGGGGAAGCTTTCTTT
>14|NA|NA|TRBJ1-2|TRBV6-5
CASKASFTNYGYTF
TGTGCCAGCAAGGCCTCTTTTACTAACTATGGCTACACCTTC
>16|TRBD1|NA|TRBJ2-2|TRBV18
CASSTRTGGNTGELFF
TGTGCCAGCTCAACAAGGACAGGGGGCAACACCGGGGAGCTGTTTTTT
>13|NA|NA|TRBJ2-1|TRBV28
CASSQARDNEQFF
TGTGCCAGCAGTCAAGCTAGAGACAATGAGCAGTTCTTC
>14|NA|once|TRBJ1-6|TRBV5-8
CASSFRGDNSPLHF
TGTGCCAGCAGCTTTAGGGGGGATAATTCACCCCTCCACTTT
>11|NA|NA|TRBJ2-3|TRBV29-1
CSGGATDTQYF
TGCAGCGGGGGGGCCACAGATACGCAGTATTTT
>14|NA|once|TRBJ2-2|TRBV5-6
CASSVDSYTGELFF
TGTGCCAGCAGCGTTGACAGTTACACCGGGGAGCTGTTTTTT
>16|NA|NA|TRBJ1-5|TRBV19
CASSIGPRNSNQPQHF
TGTGCCAGTAGTATAGGACCCCGCAATAGCAATCAGCCCCAGCATTTT
>17|NA|NA|TRBJ2-7|TRBV3-1/TRBV3-2
CASSQGGTAWGAYEQYF
TGTGCCAGCAGCCAAGGGGGGACGGCGTGGGGTGCCTACGAGCAGTACTTC
>16|NA|once|TRBJ1-1|TRBV11-3
CASSLEGGRTNTEAFF
TGTGCCAGCAGCTTAGAGGGTGGCAGAACGAACACTGAAGCTTTCTTT
>16|TRBD2|NA|TRBJ2-2|TRBV11-3
CASSLRSGADTGELFF
TGTGCCAGCAGCTTACGTAGCGGGGCGGACACCGGGGAGCTGTTTTTT
>15|NA|NA|TRBJ1-1|TRBV28
CASSPHAPGRTEAFF
TGTGCCAGCAGTCCCCACGCCCCAGGACGGACTGAAGCTTTCTTT
>15|NA|NA|TRBJ1-5|TRBV28
CASHKAGRSNQPQHF
TGTGCCAGCCATAAGGCGGGGAGGAGCAATCAGCCCCAGCATTTT
>13|NA|NA|TRBJ1-2|TRBV5-4
CASSPDSSYGYTF
TGTGCCAGCAGCCCCGACAGCTCCTATGGCTACACCTTC
>15|NA|NA|TRBJ2-5|TRBV4-3
CASSQGDSRGETQYF
TGCGCCAGCAGCCAGGGGGACTCGAGGGGAGAGACCCAGTACTTC
>16|NA|NA|TRBJ1-6|TRBV30
CAWIGGNRANNSPLHF
TGTGCCTGGATAGGAGGCAACAGGGCTAATAATTCACCCCTCCACTTT
>12|NA|NA|TRBJ1-2|TRBV30
CAWTRALYGYTF
TGTGCCTGGACCCGAGCGCTCTATGGCTACACCTTC
>17|TRBD2|NA|TRBJ2-7|TRBV11-3
CASSFGLTGGGAYEQYF
TGTGCCAGCAGCTTCGGACTAACTGGCGGGGGGGCCTACGAGCAGTACTTC
>15|TRBD1|NA|TRBJ2-2|TRBV5-4
CASSRKQGDTGELFF
TGTGCCAGCAGCAGAAAACAGGGGGACACCGGGGAGCTGTTTTTT
>13|NA|once|TRBJ1-1|TRBV5-4
CASSLEGPFEAFF
TGTGCCAGCAGCTTGGAGGGGCCGTTTGAAGCTTTCTTT
>15|TRBD2|NA|TRBJ2-2|TRBV2
CASTSGSSDTGELFF
TGTGCCAGCACTAGCGGGAGCTCCGACACCGGGGAGCTGTTTTTT
>13|NA|few|TRBJ1-6|TRBV5-1
CASSLDFNSPLHF
TGCGCCAGCAGCTTGGATTTCAATTCACCCCTCCACTTT
>13|NA|NA|TRBJ1-2|TRBV6-5
CASRQTGNYGYTF
TGTGCCAGCAGACAAACAGGGAACTATGGCTACACCTTC
>17|NA|NA|TRBJ1-3|TRBV19
CASSPAARQVLGNTIYF
TGTGCCAGTAGTCCGGCAGCCAGACAGGTCCTCGGAAACACCATATATTTT
>21|TRBD2|once|TRBJ2-2|TRBV13
CASSSPMLAGGPKGDTGELFF
TGTGCCAGCAGCTCCCCTATGCTAGCGGGGGGGCCAAAGGGAGACACCGGGGAGCTGTTTTTT
>15|NA|once|TRBJ2-3|TRBV6-2/TRBV6-3
CASSPGGGGTDTQYF
TGTGCCAGCAGTCCCGGGGGAGGGGGGACAGATACGCAGTATTTT
>13|NA|NA|TRBJ1-3|TRBV10-3
CATEDSSGNTIYF
TGTGCCACAGAGGACAGCTCTGGAAACACCATATATTTT
>16|NA|NA|TRBJ1-2|TRBV16
CASSQPATGGNYGYTF
TGTGCCAGCAGCCAACCCGCTACAGGAGGGAACTATGGCTACACCTTC
>15|NA|NA|TRBJ1-2|TRBV5-1
CASSLEGRGEGGYTF
TGCGCCAGCAGCTTGGAGGGCAGGGGAGAAGGTGGCTACACCTTC